This T cell receptor beta chain was sequenced in a study of blood T cell repertoires in COVID-19. As for the study in general: PBMCs, B-cell-depleted T cells, or T cells were the source of the cDNA or gDNA that made up the material.

Here immunoSEQ multiplex PCR was the method, and the copy in TCRdb shows in-frame clones only, minus some. The sample has 360,000 or so clones; around 90% are singletons. V was pared by 1 base and J by 5 bases, with 2 bases of the junction left unmatched. CDR3 length: 14 amino acids. Germline assignment: CDR1 MGHRA and CDR2 YSYEKL. This TCR was sampled from a man between 18 and 35 years old with active or convalescent COVID-19. The chain joins TRBV4-1 to TRBJ2-7, with 10 bases matching TRBD1. Sequenced: peripheral blood. The CDR3 protein is CASSQGQGADEQYF. CDR3 nucleotide sequence: TGCGCCAGCAGCCAAGGACAGGGGGCTGACGAGCAGTACTTC.